The present TCR beta chain was sequenced within a study of PD-1 blockade in mismatch repair-deficient tumors. Study details: Patients had approximately 11 mismatch repair-deficient cancer types and were previously treated and progressing. Findings and limits, study-wide: Tumor-resident clones, often undetectable pretreatment in blood, expanded then contracted after pembrolizumab.

Mismatch repair deficiency was confirmed in all patients, by PCR or immunohistochemistry. Three pembrolizumab responders had their TCRs sequenced. This CDR3 spans 11 amino acids. CDR1 is SQVTM, CDR2 ANQGSEA, per germline. Between the trimmed V and J ends, which lost 4 bases and 5 bases, there was a span of 9 bases. The repertoire was sequenced with immunoSEQ multiplex PCR; TCRdb's copy has only in-frame clones and lacks some. The sample consists of some 100,000 clones, 70% to 85% of them appearing once. Concerning this clone: The target antigen is unknown.

The source is an adult with mismatch repair-deficient cancer. The rearrangement joins TRBV29-1 to TRBJ2-7, with a tentative D call TRBD2 (6 bases). Material: peripheral blood, obtained roughly eight months after starting pembrolizumab. The CDR3 sequence: CSVAGAHEQYF. The CDR3 region has the DNA TGCAGCGTTGCGGGAGCTCACGAGCAGTACTTC.